Shown below are 16 T cell receptor beta chains from a single sample sequenced in a study of long-term antiretroviral therapy in people with HIV (dated by TCRdb to between 2021 and 2023). The immunoSEQ hsTCRB v3.0 assay was used at survey level resolution to sequence the TRB variable region. Here the immuneACCESS table is served through TCRdb, limited to in-frame sequences with V and J called. Missing clones are a known gap in these copies; in checked studies unresolved V genes cover under half, and the rest lacks a known reason. This sample gives tens of thousands of clones in total; approximately 92% of them show up just once. Together, the top ten hold 4% to 5.5% of the sample. The sample was unsorted PBMCs, taken around 5 years after starting antiretroviral therapy. The receptors originated from a woman in her thirties or forties with HIV.

V usage is TRBV5-1 and J usage is TRBJ1-1, with 8 bases identical to TRBD1. The CDR3 is 14 residues long. V was clipped by 4 bases and J by 5 bases; unmatched bases: 7. Germline V lookup: CDR1 SGHRS, CDR2 YFSETQ. For the CDR3, the DNA is TGCGCCAGCAGCCAAGACAGGGGCGAAACTGAAGCTTTCTTT. It translates to CASSQDRGETEAFF.

The chain combines TRBV7-8 with TRBJ2-2; 8 nucleotides match TRBD2. The CDR3 has 17 amino acids. The V segment lost 4 bases and the J segment 6 bases; nucleotides outside the gene matches: 13. Germline V gives CDR1 SGHVS, CDR2 FQNEAQ. In DNA, the CDR3 is TGTGCCAGCAGCTCCGATGAGCGGGAGAATAAGGCCGGGGAGCTGTTTTTT. Amino acids: CASSSDERENKAGELFF. The full variable domain, rest sourced from reference TRBV7-8 and TRBJ2-2, is GAGVSQSPRYKVAKRGQDVALRCDPISGHVSLFWYQQALGQGPEFLTYFQNEAQLDKSGLPSDRFFAERPEGSVSTLKIQRTQQEDSAVYLCASSSDERENKAGELFFGEGSRLTVL.

This chain links TRBV27 with TRBJ2-1; 10 bases line up with TRBD2. The V segment lost 2 bases and the J segment 1 base; nucleotides outside the gene matches: 2. Germline V CDR1 and CDR2: MNHEY, SMNVEV (reference sequence). This CDR3 spans 16 amino acids. CDR3 sequence: CASSLTSGASYNEQFF. DNA of the CDR3: TGTGCCAGCAGTTTAACTAGCGGGGCGTCCTACAATGAGCAGTTCTTC.

J is TRBJ1-1 and V is TRBV6-5, with a weak D call TRBD1 (5 bases). V dropped 5 bases and J dropped 4 bases, with 8 bases sitting between them. Germline lookup yields CDR1 MNHEY and CDR2 SVGAGI. The CDR3 contains 12 residues. The CDR3 DNA is TGTGCCAGCAGTAACAGGTTCACTGAAGCTTTCTTT. Its protein is CASSNRFTEAFF.

In DNA, the CDR3 is TGTGCCAGCAGCTTAGTAACACCGGGGGGAGAGACCCAGTACTTC. This sequence encodes CASSLVTPGGETQYF. The gene calls are TRBV7-6 and TRBJ2-5, with 7 positions matching TRBD2. The CDR3 is made up of 15 amino acids. After removal of 1 base from V and 4 bases from J, the junction contained 6 bases not matched to a gene. Germline V gene data show CDR1 as SGHVS and CDR2 as FNYEAQ.

The rearrangement uses TRBV9 and TRBJ2-7; the match to TRBD2 covers 9 bases. CDR3 size: 15 residues. From germline, CDR1 is SGDLS and CDR2 YYNGEE. Trimming removed 0 bases from V and 3 bases from J; junction bases left unmatched: 4. The CDR3 coding sequence is TGTGCCAGCAGCGTAGTCCCAGCGGGAGGCTACGAGCAGTACTTC. It is translated as CASSVVPAGGYEQYF.

V gene TRBV2 combines with J gene TRBJ2-2; D is possibly TRBD1 (6 bases). CDR1 is SNHLY, CDR2 FYNNEI, per germline. The ends were cut back, 5 bases at V and 0 bases at J, with 13 bases in the middle. The CDR3 is made up of 16 amino acids. This chain's CDR3 is CASSWRTATNTGELFF. The DNA for the CDR3 is TGTGCCAGCAGTTGGAGGACAGCTACGAACACCGGGGAGCTGTTTTTT.

The J gene is TRBJ2-1, the V gene TRBV5-1, with 7 positions matching TRBD2. The CDR3 has 14 residues. After removal of 4 bases from V and 6 bases from J, the junction contained 7 bases not matched to a gene. Per germline, CDR1 SGHRS and CDR2 YFSETQ. The CDR3 nucleotides read TGCGCCAGCAGCCTAAGACTAGCCCTCAATGAGCAGTTCTTC. Its translation is CASSLRLALNEQFF.

This CDR3 is CASSLVGSSQPQHF. The CDR3 DNA is TGTGCCAGCAGCTTGGTAGGGTCTAGTCAGCCCCAGCATTTT. The chain links TRBV5-6 to TRBJ1-5; no definite D call. Trimming removed 0 bases at V and 6 bases at J, with 10 bases between. The CDR3 length is 14 residues. CDR1 and CDR2 from the germline V gene are SGHDT and YYEEEE.

The chain is built from TRBV7-8 and TRBJ2-2; TRBD2 might be the D (6 bases). The CDR3 sequence is 16 residues long. Germline assignment: CDR1 SGHVS and CDR2 FQNEAQ. V lost 1 base to trimming and J lost 6 bases, with 15 bases between them. CDR3 sequence: CASSLVGPPGAGELFF. CDR3 coding DNA: TGTGCCAGCAGCTTAGTGGGGCCTCCGGGGGCCGGGGAGCTGTTTTTT.

The chain links TRBV2 to TRBJ2-5; TRBD1 matches 7 bases. The CDR3 runs to 15 residues. V trimming: 8 bases; J trimming: 7 bases; junction bases outside the gene matches: 16. CDR1 and CDR2 from the germline V gene are SNHLY and FYNNEI. The CDR3 DNA reads as TGTGCCAGCTCCCCCCGGGACAGTTTGGGTTGGACCCAGTACTTC. This encodes CASSPRDSLGWTQYF.

This chain connects TRBV9 to TRBJ2-2; D tentatively reads TRBD1 or TRBD2 (5 bases each). Germline lookup yields CDR1 SGDLS and CDR2 YYNGEE. The CDR3 consists of 16 residues. Trimming stripped 3 bases from V and 1 base from J, with 13 bases between. Written as DNA, the CDR3 is TGTGCCAGCAGCGCGACCGGGACCGTGAACACCGGGGAGCTGTTTTTT. This encodes CASSATGTVNTGELFF.

The chain joins TRBV9 to TRBJ2-2; D is uncertain. V dropped 3 bases and J dropped 4 bases, with 13 bases sitting between them. The CDR3 consists of 15 residues. The V gene's germline CDR1 is SGDLS and CDR2 YYNGEE. CDR3 sequence: CASSDPQFSTGELFF. The DNA of the CDR3 is TGTGCCAGCAGCGATCCCCAATTCTCCACCGGGGAGCTGTTTTTT.

The chain combines TRBV27 with TRBJ2-7; D call uncertain. The germline CDR1 and CDR2 sequences are MNHEY and SMNVEV (reference sequence). This CDR3 contains 13 residues. Between the trimmed V and J ends, which lost 2 bases and 1 base, there was a span of 6 bases. CDR3 coding DNA: TGTGCCAGCAGTTTAGGCAGGTCCTACGAGCAGTACTTC. Protein sequence: CASSLGRSYEQYF.

The rearrangement joins TRBV7-2 to TRBJ1-2, with D possibly TRBD1 on 5 matching bases. The germline V and J ends were trimmed by 1 base and 2 bases, with 11 bases remaining between them. CDR3 size: 15 residues. Germline CDR1 SGHTA, CDR2 FQGNSA. Here the CDR3 DNA reads TGTGCCAGCAGCTTAGAGGTCCGGGGCAACTATGGCTACACCTTC. Translating gives CASSLEVRGNYGYTF. The entire variable domain, with the rest obtained from reference TRBV7-2 and TRBJ1-2, is as follows: GAGVSQSPSNKVTEKGKDVELRCDPISGHTALYWYRQSLGQGLEFLIYFQGNSAPDKSGLPSDRFSAERTGGSVSTLTIQRTQQEDSAVYLCASSLEVRGNYGYTFGSGTRLTVV.

V is TRBV10-3 and J is TRBJ2-7; the D call may be TRBD1 or TRBD2 (5 bases each). This CDR3 comprises 12 residues. Germline CDR1 and CDR2: ENHRY and SYGVKD. V lost 6 bases to trimming and J lost 3 bases, with 9 bases between them. This CDR3 reads CAIRGDGYEQYF. In DNA form, the CDR3 reads TGTGCCATCAGGGGGGACGGCTACGAGCAGTACTTC.